Included here is one T cell receptor beta chain sequence, with context. The data originate from a study of TIL therapy for anti-PD-1-resistant metastatic lung cancer. Study background: Several tumors were EGFR-mutant and two were ALK-rearranged. Tumors carried a median about 1.6 non-synonymous mutations per megabase.

Sequencing used immunoSEQ v3. Data came from immunoSEQ multiplex PCR; TCRdb stores just in-frame clones and leaves some out. This sample has approximately 50,000 clones; 79% occur once, and the top ten carry around 16%. The germline V gene has CDR1 SGHAT and CDR2 FQNNGV. J lost 6 bases, V lost 1 base, and 3 bases had no gene match. The CDR3 spans 14 residues. Time point reported: pre-treatment sample, taken before nivolumab and TIL therapy. The sequences come from blood, collected at baseline. This chain connects TRBV11-2 to TRBJ2-7; 10 nucleotides agree with TRBD2. This TCR was sampled from a man aged 70-80 years with non-small cell lung cancer. The CDR3 DNA reads as TGTGCCAGCAGCTTAGGTCTAGCGGGAGTCGAGCAGTACTTC. Translating it yields CASSLGLAGVEQYF.